This entry describes one T cell receptor (beta chain). Per the authors' pipeline: The assay estimated nucleated cells by amplifying reference gene primers. The table came from immunoSEQ multiplex PCR; TCRdb's copy has only in-frame clones and leaves some out. Clone size and V and J calls were adopted from that table, with D and trimming inferred from the DNA. The sample carries 100,000 to 150,000 clones, roughly 85% recorded once. The data originate from a study of blood T cell repertoires in COVID-19. Germline loops: CDR1 SGHRS, CDR2 YFSETQ. This CDR3 has 19 residues. With 2 bases clipped from V and 5 bases from J, the junction kept 16 bases outside the gene matches.

This chain uses TRBV5-1 with TRBJ2-5; 12 nucleotides agree with TRBD2. The sequenced material came from peripheral blood. The sequence derives from a man of 80 years or more with active or convalescent COVID-19. This chain's CDR3 is CASSFQGRASGRAYETQYF. DNA for the CDR3: TGCGCCAGCAGCTTTCAGGGACGGGCTAGCGGGAGGGCCTATGAGACCCAGTACTTC.